The table lists the clone carrying this T cell receptor beta chain with a count of one. Its antigen is as yet unknown. This specimen belongs to a study of cytomegalovirus exposure and HLA in healthy donors. Study-wide background: Most donors, just over 80% of 398 genotyped, fell in the Caucasian-associated ancestry cluster.

Points from the study as a whole: A later analysis found TCR association rates differed by HLA locus, highest for DRB1 and lowest for HLA-C. What TCR beta sequences reportedly achieved was accurate prediction of HLA-A and HLA-B alleles in most subjects. Sequencing artifact likely explains a cluster of highly shared sequence variants.

The PCR made use of 60 Vbeta and 13 Jbeta primers. TCRdb keeps only in-frame clones here, not all; method: immunoSEQ multiplex PCR. This sample has approximately 200,000 clones; 85% occur once, and the top ten carry over 2%. V was pared by 7 bases and J by 4 bases, with 9 bases of the junction left unmatched. This CDR3 is built from 14 residues. The V gene's germline CDR1 is MDHEN and CDR2 SYDVKM. The TCR sequence derives from a woman aged 50 to 65 in good health and CMV-seronegative. This chain links TRBV28 with TRBJ2-7, with 8 bases lining up with TRBD1. Sequenced material: PBMCs. CDR3 in DNA: TGTGCCAGCACTGGAGCAGGGGGCGGGTACGAGCAGTACTTC. Translation: CASTGAGGGYEQYF.